This section outlines one T cell receptor (beta chain) sequence together with its context. No antigen is known for it. Within one base of it there is no much larger clone, and no base qualities were kept. The data were taken from a study of preoperative IRX-2 immunotherapy in early breast cancer (dated by TCRdb to the late 2010s). In the paper's terms, the treatment or condition label means: preoperative locoregional IRX-2 cytokine immunotherapy. The samples were obtained from a phase Ib study that tested preoperative, locoregional IRX-2 cytokine immunotherapy designed to prime immune responses. Patients with early-stage breast cancer who were given IRX-2 before surgery served as donors. The library was generated by the immunoSEQ multiplex PCR assay. TCRdb retrieved this table from immuneACCESS and kept in-frame rearrangements only. Not all clones are present; in checked studies, unresolved V genes account for under half, and no reason is known for the remainder. The sample table records 30,000 or so clones; 65% to 85% of these occur just once. Of the sample, roughly 3.2% falls within the top ten clones.

The cysteine opens and the phenylalanine closes a CDR3 of 17 amino acids. The entry retains the CDR3 DNA only, 51 bases that are in frame from base 1. CDR1 is given as SGHNT and CDR2 as YENEEA, both from the germline V gene. The trim is 5 bases for V and 0 bases for J, with a gap of 17 bases between the germline ends. The source of this sequence is a human donor with breast cancer. This chain joins TRBV11-3 to TRBJ1-3; the D gene cannot be named for sure. This sample was obtained from a patient treated with IRX-2 immunotherapy. CDR3 protein: CASSLRVGEHSGNTIYF. The sequenced DNA: TGTGCCAGCAGCCTGAGGGTTGGGGAGCACTCTGGAAACACCATATATTTT.